A selection of T cell receptor beta chains follows, all from one sample in a study of shared clonotypes between healthy human individuals. The protocol was immunoSEQ multiplex PCR, while the TCRdb copy is restricted to in-frame clones and leaves out a portion. In the table there are millions of clones, about 95% of which are singletons. Sequencing was carried out using naive CD8+ T cells sorted from blood. The receptors stem from a man aged 18 to 35 in good health. Each CDR3 is given with its conserved first and last residue. D genes are given only for firm matches. Size tells how often a clone was seen (once, few, many) or the class of an expanded clone, and some rows leave it out.

>-|TRBV18|-|TRBJ1-1
CASSPADTEAFF
TGTGCCAGCTCACCTGCGGACACTGAAGCTTTCTTT
>-|TRBV14|-|TRBJ2-7
CASSRRGPPYEQYF
TGTGCCAGCAGCCGGCGGGGGCCCCCCTACGAGCAGTACTTC
>-|TRBV7-2|-|TRBJ2-7
CASSLEPNTYEQYF
TGTGCCAGCAGCCTAGAACCGAATACCTACGAGCAGTACTTC
>TRBD1|TRBV10-3|-|TRBJ1-2
CAISSGGHLYGYTF
TGTGCCATCTCATCAGGGGGCCACCTCTATGGCTACACCTTC
>-|TRBV27|once|TRBJ2-7
CASPRDRGYEQYF
TGTGCCAGCCCTAGGGACCGAGGGTACGAGCAGTACTTC
>TRBD1|TRBV7-9|-|TRBJ1-3
CASSLADSIQGPGNTIYF
TGTGCCAGCAGCTTAGCGGACTCCATACAGGGGCCTGGAAACACCATATATTTT
>-|TRBV7-9|-|TRBJ2-3
CASSSRTSTSTDTQYF
TGTGCCAGCAGCTCCCGGACTTCTACTAGCACAGATACGCAGTATTTT
>TRBD2|TRBV7-9|-|TRBJ2-4
CASSAPSGSSHGNIQYF
TGTGCCAGCAGCGCCCCGAGCGGGAGTAGCCATGGAAACATTCAGTACTTC
>TRBD1|TRBV27|-|TRBJ2-1
CASSLSPGTGVNEQFF
TGTGCCAGCAGTTTATCCCCCGGGACAGGGGTCAATGAGCAGTTCTTC
>-|TRBV5-1|-|TRBJ2-7
CASSPEPVGEQYF
TGCGCCAGCAGCCCCGAACCGGTAGGCGAGCAGTACTTC
>-|TRBV11-2|-|TRBJ2-7
CASSLSNLEQYF
TGTGCCAGCAGCTTAAGTAATCTCGAGCAGTACTTC
>-|TRBV11-2|-|TRBJ1-2
CASSFPAPYGYTF
TGTGCCAGCAGCTTCCCAGCCCCCTATGGCTACACCTTC
>-|TRBV28|once|TRBJ2-7
CASSLPYNRYEQYF
TGTGCCAGCAGTTTACCATACAATAGATACGAGCAGTACTTC
>TRBD1|TRBV2|once|TRBJ1-1
CARITQGYTEAFF
TGTGCCAGGATAACACAGGGGTACACTGAAGCTTTCTTT
>TRBD1|TRBV30|-|TRBJ1-5
CAWSEGQSNQPQHF
TGTGCCTGGAGTGAGGGACAGTCTAATCAGCCCCAGCATTTT
>-|TRBV10-3|-|TRBJ2-7
CAISETGSYEQYF
TGTGCCATCAGTGAAACAGGGTCATACGAGCAGTACTTC
>TRBD1|TRBV6-5|-|TRBJ1-4
CASSRDRGNEKLFF
TGTGCCAGCAGTCGGGACAGGGGGAATGAAAAACTGTTTTTT
>-|TRBV5-4|-|TRBJ1-1
CASRDRLNTEAFF
TGTGCCAGCCGGGACCGCCTGAACACTGAAGCTTTCTTT
>TRBD2|TRBV7-9|-|TRBJ2-7
CASSTPFSLAGSYEQYF
TGTGCCAGCAGCACCCCTTTTTCACTAGCGGGCTCCTACGAGCAGTACTTC
>TRBD1|TRBV5-1|-|TRBJ2-7
CASRRDSAHEQYF
TGCGCCAGCCGCCGGGACAGCGCCCACGAGCAGTACTTC
>TRBD1|TRBV6-1|-|TRBJ2-7
CASSETGLGGQNEQYF
TGTGCCAGCAGCGAAACAGGGTTAGGGGGCCAAAACGAGCAGTACTTC
>-|TRBV11-3|-|TRBJ2-2
CASSLMGDAGELFF
TGTGCCAGCAGCTTAATGGGCGACGCCGGGGAGCTGTTTTTT
>TRBD1|TRBV9|-|TRBJ1-6
CASSVGQGAYNSPLHF
TGTGCCAGCAGCGTAGGCCAGGGGGCTTATAATTCACCCCTCCACTTT
>TRBD2|TRBV6-5|-|TRBJ2-1
CASSFGGYNEQFF
TGTGCCAGCAGTTTCGGGGGGTACAATGAGCAGTTCTTC
>-|TRBV19|few|TRBJ2-7
CASSLQVGGYEQYF
TGTGCCAGTAGTCTGCAGGTCGGAGGCTACGAGCAGTACTTC
>-|TRBV6-6|-|TRBJ1-2
CASSYSRMDYGYTF
TGTGCCAGCAGTTACTCGAGGATGGACTATGGCTACACCTTC
>TRBD1|TRBV4-1|-|TRBJ2-7
CASSQEVRGISYEQYF
TGCGCCAGCAGCCAAGAAGTCAGGGGGATCTCCTACGAGCAGTACTTC
>TRBD1|TRBV19|-|TRBJ1-6
CASSSPGGPQPLHF
TGTGCCAGTAGTAGCCCAGGGGGGCCGCAACCCCTCCACTTT
>-|TRBV6-1|-|TRBJ2-7
CASRKTAYEQYF
TGTGCCAGCAGGAAAACAGCCTACGAGCAGTACTTC
>-|TRBV6-1|once|TRBJ2-7
CASSEAKLYEQYF
TGTGCCAGCAGTGAAGCTAAGTTGTACGAGCAGTACTTC
>-|TRBV9|-|TRBJ1-2
CASSGYGDATNYGYTF
TGTGCCAGCAGCGGTTACGGGGACGCTACTAACTATGGCTACACCTTC
>-|TRBV2|-|TRBJ2-2
CASSEAWGTLERELFF
TGTGCCAGCAGTGAAGCTTGGGGGACCCTCGAGCGGGAGCTGTTTTTT
>-|TRBV6-1|-|TRBJ1-5
CASTGFGSNQPQHF
TGTGCCAGCACAGGTTTTGGAAGCAATCAGCCCCAGCATTTT
>TRBD1|TRBV27|-|TRBJ2-7
CASSLSPGTASYEQYF
TGTGCCAGCAGTTTGTCTCCCGGGACAGCATCCTACGAGCAGTACTTC
>TRBD1|TRBV6-6|-|TRBJ1-1
CASSHPPGTENTEAFF
TGTGCCAGCAGTCATCCCCCCGGGACAGAGAACACTGAAGCTTTCTTT
>-|TRBV15|-|TRBJ2-5
CATIACGETQYF
TGTGCCACCATAGCTTGTGGAGAGACCCAGTACTTC
>TRBD2|TRBV19|-|TRBJ2-2
CASSAGLAANTGELFF
TGTGCCAGTAGTGCGGGACTAGCGGCAAACACCGGGGAGCTGTTTTTT
>-|TRBV4-3|-|TRBJ1-6
CASSTQGQPLHF
TGCGCCAGCAGCACACAGGGTCAACCCCTCCACTTT
>-|TRBV9|once|TRBJ2-2
CASSGEGVNTGELFF
TGTGCCAGCAGCGGCGAAGGGGTGAACACCGGGGAGCTGTTTTTT
>-|TRBV5-1|-|TRBJ2-3
CASSRIPTDTVGAGTDTQYF
TGCGCCAGCAGCCGTATACCCACTGACACGGTCGGTGCGGGCACAGATACGCAGTATTTT
>-|TRBV6-1|-|TRBJ2-3
CASSGNGGTDTQYF
TGTGCCAGCAGTGGTAACGGGGGCACAGATACGCAGTATTTT
>-|TRBV28|-|TRBJ2-3
CASSLLKSRTDTQYF
TGTGCCAGCAGTTTATTAAAGTCCCGCACAGATACGCAGTATTTT
>-|TRBV19|-|TRBJ2-5
CASSMLGAETQYF
TGTGCCAGTAGTATGCTGGGGGCCGAGACCCAGTACTTC
>-|TRBV2|once|TRBJ1-5
CASRPTFSNQPQHF
TGTGCCAGCAGGCCGACATTTAGCAATCAGCCCCAGCATTTT
>-|TRBV30|-|TRBJ2-7
CAWSAGPYEQYF
TGTGCCTGGAGCGCCGGGCCCTACGAGCAGTACTTC
>-|TRBV7-2|-|TRBJ2-1
CASSPLLTAFTYNEQFF
TGTGCCAGCAGCCCGCTCTTGACAGCATTTACCTACAATGAGCAGTTCTTC
>TRBD2|TRBV4-1|-|TRBJ2-3
CASSQTSGRADTQYF
TGCGCCAGCAGCCAGACTAGCGGGAGGGCAGATACGCAGTATTTT
>TRBD2|TRBV9|-|TRBJ2-1
CASSVGGSSSNEQFF
TGTGCCAGCAGCGTAGGCGGGAGTTCAAGCAATGAGCAGTTCTTC
>TRBD2|TRBV25-1|-|TRBJ2-2
CASSEEWEGLFF
TGTGCCAGCAGTGAAGAATGGGAGGGGCTGTTTTTT
>TRBD2|TRBV7-3|-|TRBJ2-2
CASSHRIEGLAF
TGTGCCAGCAGCCATCGGATTGAGGGACTAGCGTTC
>-|TRBV2|-|TRBJ2-7
CASGLASNEQYF
TGTGCCAGCGGGCTAGCGTCGAACGAGCAGTACTTC
>-|TRBV2|-|TRBJ2-7
CASSVGVPYEQYF
TGTGCCAGCAGTGTAGGGGTGCCCTACGAGCAGTACTTC
>TRBD1|TRBV7-7|-|TRBJ2-3
CASSPGQGTDTQYF
TGTGCTAGCAGCCCGGGACAGGGTACAGATACGCAGTATTTT
>TRBD1|TRBV6-6|-|TRBJ2-7
CASSYRDRSSYEQYF
TGTGCCAGCAGTTACCGGGACAGGTCCTCCTACGAGCAGTACTTC
>TRBD1|TRBV5-8|-|TRBJ1-1
CASSGDWTGKAEAFF
TGTGCCAGCAGCGGGGACTGGACAGGGAAGGCTGAAGCTTTCTTT
>TRBD2|TRBV5-3|-|TRBJ2-2
CARRRLAGLVDTGELFF
TGTGCCAGAAGGAGACTAGCGGGATTAGTCGACACCGGGGAGCTGTTTTTT
>-|TRBV6-5|-|TRBJ2-7
CASSYSGGMSSYEQYF
TGTGCCAGCAGTTACTCAGGTGGGATGAGCTCCTACGAGCAGTACTTC
>-|TRBV28|-|TRBJ1-1
CASRPREEWEVTEAFF
TGTGCCAGCAGGCCCAGGGAAGAGTGGGAGGTTACTGAAGCTTTCTTT
>-|TRBV27|-|TRBJ2-2
CASSAWGPSGELFF
TGTGCCAGCAGTGCGTGGGGGCCTAGCGGGGAGCTGTTTTTT